This T cell receptor beta chain was identified during a study of T cell repertoires in cytomegalovirus infection. Study in general: The study used recently identified HLA-C-restricted and well-studied HLA-B-restricted CMV epitopes. Both a matching HLA type and CMV infection were indicated by public TCR beta signatures.

TCRdb redid the calling of the reads with MiXCR, one entry per CDR3 protein. The table lists some 800,000 distinct CDR3 sequences, approximately 32% of them singletons, with about an eighth in the top ten. Study-wide findings and caveats: CMV carriers having the relevant HLA were flagged by cumulative public TCR beta family frequency. HLA-C-restricted TCR beta clonotypes specific for CMV led the ex vivo response.

CDR1 is ENHRY and CDR2 is SYGVKD in the germline V gene. This CDR3 has 12 amino acids. V was clipped by 9 bases and J by 8 bases; unmatched bases: 7. With respect to this clonotype: Its antigen is as yet unknown.

The sample here was cultured CD8+ T cells from PBMCs, taken from culture after CMV antigen stimulation. The clonotype originates from a human donor in good health (CMV status not recorded). Some clones in this sample may be carry-over from other donors' samples. The genes are TRBV10-3 and TRBJ1-1; 9 nucleotides match TRBD1. The CDR3 here is CAMAQGAEEAFF. CDR3 DNA sequence: TGTGCCATGGCACAGGGGGCGGAGGAAGCTTTCTTT.